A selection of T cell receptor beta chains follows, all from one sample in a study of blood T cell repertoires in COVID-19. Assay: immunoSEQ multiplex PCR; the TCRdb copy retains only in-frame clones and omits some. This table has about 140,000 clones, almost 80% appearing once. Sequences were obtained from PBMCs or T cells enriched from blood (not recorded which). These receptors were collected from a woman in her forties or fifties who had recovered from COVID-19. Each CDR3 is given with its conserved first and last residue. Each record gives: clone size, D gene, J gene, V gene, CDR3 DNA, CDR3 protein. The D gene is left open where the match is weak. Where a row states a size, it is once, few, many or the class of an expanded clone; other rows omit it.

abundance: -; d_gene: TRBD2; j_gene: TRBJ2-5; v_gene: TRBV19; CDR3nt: TGTGCCAGTAGCCCAGCGGGGTTAGGGGAGACCCAGTACTTC; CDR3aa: CASSPAGLGETQYF
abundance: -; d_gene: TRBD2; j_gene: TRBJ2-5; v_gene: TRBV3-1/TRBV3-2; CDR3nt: TGTGCCAGCAGCCTCAGCGGGAGGGCGGGAGAGACCCAGTACTTC; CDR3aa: CASSLSGRAGETQYF
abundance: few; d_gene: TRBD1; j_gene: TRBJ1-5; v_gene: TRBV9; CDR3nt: TGTGCCAGCAGCGTGGGGACAGGGGACCATCAGCCCCAGCATTTT; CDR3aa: CASSVGTGDHQPQHF
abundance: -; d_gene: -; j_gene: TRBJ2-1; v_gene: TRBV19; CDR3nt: TGTGCCAGTAGTAGGTCGGATGAGCAGTTCTTC; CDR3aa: CASSRSDEQFF
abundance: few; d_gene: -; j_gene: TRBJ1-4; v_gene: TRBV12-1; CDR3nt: TGTGCCAGCAGCTTGGGGGGGCCCTTTAATGAAAAACTGTTTTTT; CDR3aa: CASSLGGPFNEKLFF
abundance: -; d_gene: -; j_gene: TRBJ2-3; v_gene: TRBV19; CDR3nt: TGTGCCACTTCGCGGGACTCAATAAATACGCAGTATTTT; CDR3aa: CATSRDSINTQYF
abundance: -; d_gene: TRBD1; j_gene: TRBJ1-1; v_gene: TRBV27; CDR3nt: TGTGCCAGCAGTTTAAAACAGGGTCAGGGGGCAATCGAAGCTTTCTTT; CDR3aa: CASSLKQGQGAIEAFF
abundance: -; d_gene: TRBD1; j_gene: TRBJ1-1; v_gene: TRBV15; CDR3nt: TGTGCCACTCGGGACAGGGGGCAAACTGAAGCTTTCTTT; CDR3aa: CATRDRGQTEAFF
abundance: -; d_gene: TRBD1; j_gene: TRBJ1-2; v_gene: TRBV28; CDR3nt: TGTGCCAGCAGCTTCAGGGGGCGCCACATGGTCTACACCTTC; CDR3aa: CASSFRGRHMVYTF
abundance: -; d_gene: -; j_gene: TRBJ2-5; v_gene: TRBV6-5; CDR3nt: TGTGCCAGCACCCCGTGGCCGGGTCGTGCGGAGACCCAGTACTTC; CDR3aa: CASTPWPGRAETQYF
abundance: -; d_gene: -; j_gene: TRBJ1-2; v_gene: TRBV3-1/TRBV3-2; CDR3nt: TGTGCCAGCAGCCCAGGGCGTGAGCGAGGCTACACCTTC; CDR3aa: CASSPGRERGYTF
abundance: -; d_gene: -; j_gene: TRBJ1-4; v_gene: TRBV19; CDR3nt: TGTGCCAGTACCCAAAATTCAGAAAAACTGTTTTTT; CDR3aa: CASTQNSEKLFF
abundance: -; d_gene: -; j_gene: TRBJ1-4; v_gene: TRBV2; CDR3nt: TGTGCCAGCAGTTACCTCCGGGACTCTAATGAAAAACTGTTTTTT; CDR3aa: CASSYLRDSNEKLFF
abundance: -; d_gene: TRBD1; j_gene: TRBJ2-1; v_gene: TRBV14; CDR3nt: TGTGCCAGCAGCCATCAGGCAGGGGGCAATACTGAGCAGTTCTTC; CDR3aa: CASSHQAGGNTEQFF
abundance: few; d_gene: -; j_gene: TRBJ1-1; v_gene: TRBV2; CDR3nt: TGTGCCAGCAGTTATGCTGAAGCTTTCTTT; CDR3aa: CASSYAEAFF
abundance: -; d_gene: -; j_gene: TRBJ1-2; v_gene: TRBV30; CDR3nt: TGTGCCTGGAGTGTCAGTCAGGGCCATGGCTACACCTTC; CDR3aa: CAWSVSQGHGYTF
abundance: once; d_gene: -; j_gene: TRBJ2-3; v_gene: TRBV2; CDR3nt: TGTGCCAGCAGTGAATTTGCGGGGCAGGATACGCAGTATTTT; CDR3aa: CASSEFAGQDTQYF
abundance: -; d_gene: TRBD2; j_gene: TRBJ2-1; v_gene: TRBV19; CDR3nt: TGTGCCAGCACCTTGGGGCGGGGGAACTACAATGAGCAGTTCTTC; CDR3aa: CASTLGRGNYNEQFF
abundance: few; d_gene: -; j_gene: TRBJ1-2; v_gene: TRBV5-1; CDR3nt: TGCGCCAGCAGCTTGGGACAAAACTATGGCTACACCTTC; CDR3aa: CASSLGQNYGYTF
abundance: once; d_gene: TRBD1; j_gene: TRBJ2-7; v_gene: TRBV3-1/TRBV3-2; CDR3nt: TGTGCCAGCAGCCCAGGCCGGGGACAGGGGGTAGCCGAGCAGTACTTC; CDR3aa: CASSPGRGQGVAEQYF
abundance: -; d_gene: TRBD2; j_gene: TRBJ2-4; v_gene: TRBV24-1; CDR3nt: TGTGCCACCAGTGACCGCACTAGCGGGGAAAACATTCAGTACTTC; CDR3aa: CATSDRTSGENIQYF
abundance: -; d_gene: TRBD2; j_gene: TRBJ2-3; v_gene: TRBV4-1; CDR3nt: TGCGCCAGCAGCCAAGTCCTAGCGGGAAGCACAGATACGCAGTATTTT; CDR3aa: CASSQVLAGSTDTQYF
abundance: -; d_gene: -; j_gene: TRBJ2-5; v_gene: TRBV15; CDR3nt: TGTGCCACCAGCAGAGTGGGGGACATCCGCGACGAGACCCAGTACTTC; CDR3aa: CATSRVGDIRDETQYF
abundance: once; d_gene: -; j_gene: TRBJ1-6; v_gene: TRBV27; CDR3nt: TGTGCCAGCAGTCCAGACAGGAACCCGAAAATTTCACCCCTCCACTTT; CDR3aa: CASSPDRNPKISPLHF
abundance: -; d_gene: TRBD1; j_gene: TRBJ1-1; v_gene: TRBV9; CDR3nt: TGTGCCAGCAGCGTAGAAGGGGGGACAGCTGAAGCTTTCTTT; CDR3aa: CASSVEGGTAEAFF
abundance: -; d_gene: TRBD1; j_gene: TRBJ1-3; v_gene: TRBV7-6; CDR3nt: TGTGCCAGCAGCGTAACAGGACAGGGCGTCTTCTCTGGAAACACCATATATTTT; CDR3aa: CASSVTGQGVFSGNTIYF
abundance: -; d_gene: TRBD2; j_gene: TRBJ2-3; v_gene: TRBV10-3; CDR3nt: TGTGCCATCTCGACTAGCCCGGCGGATACGCAGTATTTT; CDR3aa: CAISTSPADTQYF
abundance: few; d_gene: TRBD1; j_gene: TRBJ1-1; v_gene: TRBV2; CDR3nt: TGTGCCAGCAGTGAGGACAGGCCCGCTGAAGCTTTCTTT; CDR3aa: CASSEDRPAEAFF
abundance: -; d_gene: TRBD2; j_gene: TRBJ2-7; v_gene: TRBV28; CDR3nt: TGTGCCAGCACTACCATTGGACTAGCGGGAGGGGGTGCCGAGCAGTACTTC; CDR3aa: CASTTIGLAGGGAEQYF
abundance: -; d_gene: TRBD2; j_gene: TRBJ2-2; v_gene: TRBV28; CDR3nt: TGTGCCAGCAGTCGACTAGCGGTCACCGGGGAGCTGTTTTTT; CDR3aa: CASSRLAVTGELFF
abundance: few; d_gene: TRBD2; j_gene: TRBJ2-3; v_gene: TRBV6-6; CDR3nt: TGTGCCAGCAGTCAGAACAGACTAGCGGGGGGTTTCACAGATACGCAGTATTTT; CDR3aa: CASSQNRLAGGFTDTQYF
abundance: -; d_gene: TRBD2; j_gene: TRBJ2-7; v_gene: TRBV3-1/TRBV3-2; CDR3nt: TGTGCCAGCAGCCAAGGGACCTCGCGAGCGGGGGGAATTTACTTC; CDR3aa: CASSQGTSRAGGIYF
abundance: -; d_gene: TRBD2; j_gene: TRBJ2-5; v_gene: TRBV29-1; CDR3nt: TGCAGCGTTAGAGGCGGGGGTGAGACCCAGTACTTC; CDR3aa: CSVRGGGETQYF
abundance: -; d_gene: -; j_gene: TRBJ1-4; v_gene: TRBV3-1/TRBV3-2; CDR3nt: TGTGCCAGCAGCCAAGAATATGAAGTGGCAGTTCGCTTTCTTGCAACTAATGAAAAACTGTTTTTT; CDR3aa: CASSQEYEVAVRFLATNEKLFF
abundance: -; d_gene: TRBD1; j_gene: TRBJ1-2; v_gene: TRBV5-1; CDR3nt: TGCGCCAGCAGCTTGGCCAACAGGGGGCGCGGCTATGGCTACACCTTC; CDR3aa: CASSLANRGRGYGYTF
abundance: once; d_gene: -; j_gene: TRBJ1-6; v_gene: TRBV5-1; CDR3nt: TGCGCCAGCAGCTTGGATGGCGGGGTTGGCTCACCCCTCCACTTT; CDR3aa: CASSLDGGVGSPLHF
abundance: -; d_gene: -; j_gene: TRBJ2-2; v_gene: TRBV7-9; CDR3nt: TGTGCCAGCAGCTCACAGTGGAACACCGGGGAGCTGTTTTTT; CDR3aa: CASSSQWNTGELFF
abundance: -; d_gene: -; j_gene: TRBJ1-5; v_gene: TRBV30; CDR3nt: TGTGCCTGGAGTGCAGGGTCCGGCAATCAGCCCCAGCATTTT; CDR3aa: CAWSAGSGNQPQHF
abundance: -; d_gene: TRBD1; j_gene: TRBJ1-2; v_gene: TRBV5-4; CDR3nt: TGTGCCAGCAGTGGGACAGCATATGGCTACACCTTC; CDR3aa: CASSGTAYGYTF
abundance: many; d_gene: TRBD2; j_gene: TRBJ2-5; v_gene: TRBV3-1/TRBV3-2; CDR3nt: TGTGCCAGCAGCCTTAGCGGGAGCGGGGAGACCCAGTACTTC; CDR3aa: CASSLSGSGETQYF